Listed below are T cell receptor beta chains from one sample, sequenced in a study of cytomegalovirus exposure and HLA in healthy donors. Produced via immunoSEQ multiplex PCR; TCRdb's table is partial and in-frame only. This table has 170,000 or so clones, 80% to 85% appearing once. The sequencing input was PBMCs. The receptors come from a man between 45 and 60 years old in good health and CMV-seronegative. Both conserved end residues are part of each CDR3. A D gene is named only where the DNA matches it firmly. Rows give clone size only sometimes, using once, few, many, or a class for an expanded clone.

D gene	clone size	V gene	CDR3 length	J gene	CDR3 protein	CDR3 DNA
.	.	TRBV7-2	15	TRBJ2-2	CASSPLAANTGELFF	TGTGCCAGCAGCCCGCTGGCGGCGAACACCGGGGAGCTGTTTTTT
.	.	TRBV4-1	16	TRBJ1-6	CASSQELSERHSPLHF	TGCGCCAGCAGCCAAGAATTGTCCGAGCGCCATTCACCCCTCCACTTT
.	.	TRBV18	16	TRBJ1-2	CASSPFSYTDVNGYTF	TGTGCCAGCTCACCCTTCTCATACACAGACGTCAACGGCTACACCTTC
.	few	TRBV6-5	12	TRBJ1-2	CASSIDNYGYTF	TGTGCCAGCAGCATAGATAACTATGGCTACACCTTC
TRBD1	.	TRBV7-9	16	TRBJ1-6	CASSSSGTGQSSPLHF	TGTGCCAGCAGTTCTTCCGGGACAGGGCAGAGTTCACCCCTCCACTTT
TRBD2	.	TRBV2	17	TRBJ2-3	CASSASTSGLRTDTQYF	TGTGCCAGCAGTGCATCTACTAGCGGGCTACGCACAGATACGCAGTATTTT
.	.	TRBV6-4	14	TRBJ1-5	CASSDRCGNQPQHF	TGTGCCAGCAGTGATAGGTGCGGGAATCAGCCCCAGCATTTT
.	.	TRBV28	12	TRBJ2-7	CASFGGLKEQYF	TGTGCCAGCTTCGGGGGTTTGAAGGAGCAGTACTTC
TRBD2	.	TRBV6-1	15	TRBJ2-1	CASSERGTRGDEQFF	TGTGCCAGCAGTGAACGAGGGACTAGAGGGGATGAGCAGTTCTTC
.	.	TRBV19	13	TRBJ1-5	CASSRREDQPQHF	TGTGCCAGTAGTCGGCGGGAGGATCAGCCCCAGCATTTT
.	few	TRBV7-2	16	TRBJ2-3	CASSLTTGFVKDTQYF	TGTGCCAGCAGCTTAACTACGGGGTTTGTCAAAGATACGCAGTATTTT
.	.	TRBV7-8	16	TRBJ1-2	CASSREVYGSNYGYTF	TGTGCCAGCAGTCGGGAGGTATATGGGAGTAACTATGGCTACACCTTC
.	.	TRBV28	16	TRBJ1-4	CASSFQGLTGNEKLFF	TGTGCCAGCAGTTTCCAGGGGCTTACGGGGAATGAAAAACTGTTTTTT
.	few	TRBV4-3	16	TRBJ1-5	CASSPNVAGGDQPQHF	TGCGCCAGCAGCCCGAACGTGGCTGGAGGTGATCAGCCCCAGCATTTT
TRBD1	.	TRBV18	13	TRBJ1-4	CASSPGQGSKLFF	TGTGCCAGCTCACCGGGACAGGGGTCAAAACTGTTTTTT
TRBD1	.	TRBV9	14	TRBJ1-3	CASGRTGPEPTMFF	TGTGCCAGCGGACGGACAGGTCCTGAGCCCACAATGTTTTTT
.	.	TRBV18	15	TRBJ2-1	CASSPGTDTYNEQFF	TGTGCCAGCTCACCCGGGACTGACACCTACAATGAGCAGTTCTTC
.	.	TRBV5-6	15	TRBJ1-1	CASSGGAGLNTEAFF	TGTGCCAGCAGCGGGGGGGCAGGGCTGAACACTGAAGCTTTCTTT
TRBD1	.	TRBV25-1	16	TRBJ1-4	CASSDLQTGSNEKLFF	TGTGCCAGCAGTGACCTTCAGACAGGGAGCAATGAAAAACTGTTTTTT
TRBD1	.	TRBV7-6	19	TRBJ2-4	CASSLGDRSGILAKNIQYF	TGTGCCAGCAGCTTAGGGGACAGGAGTGGTATTTTAGCCAAAAACATTCAGTACTTC
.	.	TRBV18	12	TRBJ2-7	CASSPQAGEQYF	TGTGCCAGCTCACCACAAGCCGGCGAGCAGTACTTC
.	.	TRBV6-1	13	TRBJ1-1	CASSEDGNTEAFF	TGTGCCAGCAGTGAAGACGGGAACACTGAAGCTTTCTTT
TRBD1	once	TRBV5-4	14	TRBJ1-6	CASNLQGVQSPLHF	TGTGCCAGCAATCTACAGGGGGTTCAGTCACCCCTCCACTTT
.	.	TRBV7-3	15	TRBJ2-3	CASSLGYSLVDTQYF	TGTGCCAGCAGCTTAGGGTACAGCCTCGTGGATACGCAGTATTTT
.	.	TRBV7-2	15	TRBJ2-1	CASSRRQASYNEQFF	TGTGCCAGCAGCCGAAGACAGGCCAGCTACAATGAGCAGTTCTTC
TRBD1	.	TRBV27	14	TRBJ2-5	CASSAGQGRETQYF	TGTGCCAGCAGTGCGGGACAGGGTAGAGAGACCCAGTACTTC
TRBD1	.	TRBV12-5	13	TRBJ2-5	CASGLDRGETQYF	TGTGCTAGTGGTTTAGACAGGGGGGAGACCCAGTACTTC
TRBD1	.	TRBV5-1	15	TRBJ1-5	CASSLESGGSQPQHF	TGCGCCAGCAGCTTGGAGTCAGGGGGAAGTCAGCCCCAGCATTTT
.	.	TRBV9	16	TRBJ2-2	CASSSSISGVTGELFF	TGTGCCAGCAGCTCGAGTATTAGCGGAGTCACCGGGGAGCTGTTTTTT
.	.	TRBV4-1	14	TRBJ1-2	CASSQRGLDYGYTF	TGCGCCAGCAGCCAAAGAGGGCTTGACTATGGCTACACCTTC
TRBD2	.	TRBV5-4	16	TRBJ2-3	CASSLAGTSGFDTQYF	TGTGCCAGCAGCTTGGCCGGGACTAGCGGGTTTGATACGCAGTATTTT
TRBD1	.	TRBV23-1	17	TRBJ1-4	CASSRAGGGTTNEKLFF	TGCGCCAGCAGTCGGGCAGGGGGCGGAACAACTAATGAAAAACTGTTTTTT
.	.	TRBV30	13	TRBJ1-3	CAWSGGAGNTIYF	TGTGCCTGGAGTGGGGGGGCTGGAAACACCATATATTTT
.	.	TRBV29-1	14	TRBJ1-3	CSVEEGAGGNTIYF	TGCAGCGTTGAAGAGGGAGCGGGTGGAAACACCATATATTTT
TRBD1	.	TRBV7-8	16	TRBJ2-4	CASSSDRTLAKNIQYF	TGTGCCAGCAGTTCGGACAGGACACTAGCCAAAAACATTCAGTACTTC
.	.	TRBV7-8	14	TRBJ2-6	CASSTGTGANVLTF	TGTGCCAGCAGCACAGGGACTGGGGCCAACGTCCTGACTTTC
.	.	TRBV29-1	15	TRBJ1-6	CSVEDSSSYNSPLHF	TGCAGCGTTGAAGATAGCAGCTCCTATAATTCACCCCTCCACTTT
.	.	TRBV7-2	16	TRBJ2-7	CASSLLAPGISYEQYF	TGTGCCAGCAGCTTATTGGCCCCAGGGATCTCCTACGAGCAGTACTTC
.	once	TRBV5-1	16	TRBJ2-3	CASSPGRDSGGDTQYF	TGCGCCAGCAGCCCAGGTCGGGACTCAGGTGGTGATACGCAGTATTTT
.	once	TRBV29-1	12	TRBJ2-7	CSVQKLPYEQYF	TGCAGCGTTCAGAAACTACCCTACGAGCAGTACTTC
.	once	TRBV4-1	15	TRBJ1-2	CASSQGTLSNYGYTF	TGCGCCAGCAGCCAAGGGACACTCTCTAACTATGGCTACACCTTC
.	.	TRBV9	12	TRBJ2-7	CASSPRGYEQYF	TGTGCCAGCAGCCCCCGCGGTTACGAGCAGTACTTC
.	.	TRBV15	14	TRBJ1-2	CATSRGIATYGYTF	TGTGCCACCAGCAGAGGCATAGCGACCTATGGCTACACCTTC
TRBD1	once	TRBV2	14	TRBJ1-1	CASSPGTGVTEAFF	TGTGCCAGCAGTCCCGGGACAGGGGTTACTGAAGCTTTCTTT
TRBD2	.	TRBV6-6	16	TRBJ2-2	CASSYGFGGGTGELFF	TGTGCCAGCAGTTACGGTTTCGGGGGAGGGACCGGGGAGCTGTTTTTT
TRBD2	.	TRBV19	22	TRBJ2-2	CASSILLTSGGEKRSNTGELFF	TGTGCCAGTAGTATCTTATTGACTAGCGGGGGGGAAAAACGCTCGAACACCGGGGAGCTGTTTTTT
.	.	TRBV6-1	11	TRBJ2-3	CASSALNTQYF	TGTGCCAGCAGTGCCCTAAATACGCAGTATTTT
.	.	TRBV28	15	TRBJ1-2	CASSPPRGSNYGYTF	TGTGCCAGCAGTCCGCCCCGCGGGAGTAACTATGGCTACACCTTC
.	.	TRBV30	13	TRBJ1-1	CAWRRWGDTEAFF	TGTGCCTGGAGGAGGTGGGGGGACACTGAAGCTTTCTTT
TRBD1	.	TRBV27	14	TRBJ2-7	CASSSAITGGEEYF	TGTGCCAGCAGCTCAGCTATTACAGGGGGCGAAGAGTACTTC
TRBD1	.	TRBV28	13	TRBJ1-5	CASKGQGYQPQHF	TGTGCCAGCAAGGGACAGGGATATCAGCCCCAGCATTTT
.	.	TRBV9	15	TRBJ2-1	CASSIRDSAYNEQFF	TGTGCCAGCAGCATCCGGGACTCGGCCTACAATGAGCAGTTCTTC
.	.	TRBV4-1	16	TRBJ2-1	CASSQEGPGSYNEQFF	TGCGCCAGCAGCCAGGAGGGACCGGGCTCCTACAATGAGCAGTTCTTC